The clone carrying this TCR beta chain was counted at least ten times. As yet, its antigen is unknown. V was pared by 1 base and J by 1 base, with 8 bases between. The V gene's germline CDR1 is DFQATT and CDR2 SNEGSKA (reference sequence). This CDR3 is 14 amino acids long. The data originate from a study of T cells in Graves' hyperthyroidism and ophthalmopathy. Researchers took RNA transcripts and amplified the TCR beta CDR3 regions from them. Researchers ran a first-round RT-PCR on the TCR CDR3 using the HTBI primer set. TCRdb independently ran MiXCR on the multiplex PCR reads; one entry per CDR3 protein. The profile shows approximately 520,000 distinct CDR3 sequences, around 21% of them singletons. Study observations and caveats: Most expanded thyroid clonotypes above 0.001 recurred in blood.

Stable Graves' hyperthyroidism meant no ophthalmopathy progression within 18 months. The clonotype was recovered from a man between 18 and 35 years old with Graves' hyperthyroidism. Material for sequencing was blood. V usage is TRBV20-1 and J usage is TRBJ1-5, with D perhaps TRBD1 (5 bases). CDR3 nucleotides: TGCAGTGCTAGAGGACAGACAAGCAATCAGCCCCAGCATTTT. Its translation is CSARGQTSNQPQHF.